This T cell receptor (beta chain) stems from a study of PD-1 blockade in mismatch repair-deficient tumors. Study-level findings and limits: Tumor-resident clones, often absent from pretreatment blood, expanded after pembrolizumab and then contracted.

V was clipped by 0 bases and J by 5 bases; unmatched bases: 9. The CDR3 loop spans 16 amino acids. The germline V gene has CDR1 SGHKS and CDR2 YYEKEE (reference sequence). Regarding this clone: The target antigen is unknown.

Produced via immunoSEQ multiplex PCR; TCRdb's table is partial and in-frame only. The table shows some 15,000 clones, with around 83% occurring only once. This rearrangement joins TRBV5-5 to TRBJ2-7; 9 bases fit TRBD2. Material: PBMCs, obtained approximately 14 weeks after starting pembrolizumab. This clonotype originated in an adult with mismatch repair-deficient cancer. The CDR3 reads CASSLESRSGSHEQYF. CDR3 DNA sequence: TGTGCCAGCAGCTTGGAGTCCCGTAGCGGGAGCCACGAGCAGTACTTC. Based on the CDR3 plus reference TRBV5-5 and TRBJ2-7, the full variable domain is DAGVTQSPTHLIKTRGQQVTLRCSPISGHKSVSWYQQVLGQGPQFIFQYYEKEERGRGNFPDRFSARQFPNYSSELNVNALLLGDSALYLCASSLESRSGSHEQYFGPGTRLTVT.